This TCR beta chain was documented in a study of T cell responses to AZD1222 COVID-19 vaccine. Overall study results and limits: Dominant at 160-218 and 743-854, vaccine-associated CD4 TCRs also spanned spike. The number of AZD1222 recipients seropositive at baseline was only six. An increase in Spike-specific TCR breadth and depth was observed after two AZD1222 doses. White British donors predominated, females outnumbered males, and clonal diversity was possibly underestimated.

TCRdb's table, derived via immunoSEQ multiplex PCR, lists solely in-frame clones and lacks some. This table holds roughly 56,000 clones, approximately 83% found once. This clone was counted between two and nine times. Its antigen is not identified. Trimming cost V 2 bases and J 3 bases, with 5 bases left between them. This CDR3 has 12 amino acids. The germline gives CDR1 MNHNS, CDR2 SASEGT. This sequence was found in an adult in good health. This specimen was peripheral blood, taken on day 0 of AZD1222 vaccination. V usage is TRBV6-1 and J usage is TRBJ2-7; D unresolved. This CDR3 reads CASSESFYEQYF. The DNA of the CDR3 is TGTGCCAGCAGTGAATCCTTCTACGAGCAGTACTTC.